This T cell receptor beta chain stems from a study of vaccination and CD4 T cells after COVID-19. About the research overall: Stimulation of cells relied on overlapping spike peptides derived from SARS-CoV-2, HCoV-NL63, HCoV-OC43 and HCoV-229E.

Sample treatment: roughly 10-day PBMC culture with coronavirus spike peptide pools or control peptides (ViraFEST assay). Unexposed donor CD4+ T cells predated the COVID-19 pandemic, collected 2011-2018. The CDR3 is 18 residues long. Between the trimmed V and J ends, which lost 2 bases and 0 bases, there was a span of 19 bases. Germline lookup yields CDR1 SGHTA and CDR2 FQGNSA. Once obtained from cultured CD4+ T cells, the DNA was sequenced using the Oncomine TCR Beta short-read assay. One entry per CDR3 protein, called by TCRdb with MiXCR from the PCR reads. The table has 3,500 to 4,500 distinct CDR3 sequences, 63% seen once; the top ten hold approximately 33%. This clonotype has only one observation. Its specificity is not known.

The sequence was obtained from a human donor in good health. V and J are TRBV7-2 and TRBJ1-1; D is uncertain. The specimen sequenced was CD4+ T cells from blood, cultured in vitro. In DNA, the CDR3 is TGTGCCAGCAGCTTACGTTCCCTCGCGGCGGGAATGAACACTGAAGCTTTCTTT. It specifies CASSLRSLAAGMNTEAFF.